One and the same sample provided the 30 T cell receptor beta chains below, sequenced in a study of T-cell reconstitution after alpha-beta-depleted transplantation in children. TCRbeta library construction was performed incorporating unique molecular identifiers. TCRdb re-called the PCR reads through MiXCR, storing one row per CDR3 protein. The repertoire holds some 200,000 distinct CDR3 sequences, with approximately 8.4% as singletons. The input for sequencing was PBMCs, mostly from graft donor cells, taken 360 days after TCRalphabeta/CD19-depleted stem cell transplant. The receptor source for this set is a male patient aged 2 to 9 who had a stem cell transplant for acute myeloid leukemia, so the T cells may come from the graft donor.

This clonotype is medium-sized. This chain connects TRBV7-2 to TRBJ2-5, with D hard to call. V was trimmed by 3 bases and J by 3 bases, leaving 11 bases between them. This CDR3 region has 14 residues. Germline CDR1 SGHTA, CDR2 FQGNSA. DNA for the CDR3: TGTGCCAGCAGCTTCCCTGGTCGGGAAGAGACCCAGTACTTC. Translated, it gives CASSFPGREETQYF. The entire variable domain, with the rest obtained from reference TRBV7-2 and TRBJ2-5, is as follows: GAGVSQSPSNKVTEKGKDVELRCDPISGHTALYWYRQSLGQGLEFLIYFQGNSAPDKSGLPSDRFSAERTGGSVSTLTIQRTQQEDSAVYLCASSFPGREETQYFGPGTRLLVL.

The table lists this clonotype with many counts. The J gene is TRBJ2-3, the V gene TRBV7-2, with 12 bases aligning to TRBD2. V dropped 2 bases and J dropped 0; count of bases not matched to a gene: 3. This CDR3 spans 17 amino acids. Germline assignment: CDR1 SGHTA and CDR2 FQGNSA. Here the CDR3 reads CASSLTSGRFSTDTQYF. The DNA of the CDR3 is TGTGCCAGCAGCTTAACTAGCGGGAGGTTTAGCACAGATACGCAGTATTTT.

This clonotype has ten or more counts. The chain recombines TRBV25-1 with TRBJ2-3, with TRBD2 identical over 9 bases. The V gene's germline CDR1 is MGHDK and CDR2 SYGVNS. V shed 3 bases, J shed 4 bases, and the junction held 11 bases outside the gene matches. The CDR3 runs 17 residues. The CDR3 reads CASSDPARLAGPDTQYF. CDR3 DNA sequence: TGTGCCAGCAGTGATCCCGCCCGGCTAGCGGGGCCAGATACGCAGTATTTT.

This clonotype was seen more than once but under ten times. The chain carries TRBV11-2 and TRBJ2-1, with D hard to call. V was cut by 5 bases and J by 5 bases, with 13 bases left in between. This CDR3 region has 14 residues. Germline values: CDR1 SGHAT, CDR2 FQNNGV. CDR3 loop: CASSGERPNNEQFF. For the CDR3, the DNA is TGTGCCAGCAGCGGCGAAAGGCCAAACAATGAGCAGTTCTTC.

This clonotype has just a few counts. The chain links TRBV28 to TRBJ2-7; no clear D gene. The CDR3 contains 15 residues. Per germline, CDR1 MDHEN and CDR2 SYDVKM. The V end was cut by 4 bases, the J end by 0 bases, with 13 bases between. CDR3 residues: CASSSQRPSSYEQYF. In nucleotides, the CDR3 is TGTGCCAGCAGTTCCCAGCGACCCTCCTCCTACGAGCAGTACTTC.

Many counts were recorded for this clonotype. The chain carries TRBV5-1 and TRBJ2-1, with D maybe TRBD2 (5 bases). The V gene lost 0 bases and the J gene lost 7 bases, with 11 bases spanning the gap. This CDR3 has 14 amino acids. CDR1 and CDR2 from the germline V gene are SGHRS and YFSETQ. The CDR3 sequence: CASSLALTGNEQFF. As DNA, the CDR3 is TGCGCCAGCAGCTTGGCTCTTACGGGGAATGAGCAGTTCTTC.

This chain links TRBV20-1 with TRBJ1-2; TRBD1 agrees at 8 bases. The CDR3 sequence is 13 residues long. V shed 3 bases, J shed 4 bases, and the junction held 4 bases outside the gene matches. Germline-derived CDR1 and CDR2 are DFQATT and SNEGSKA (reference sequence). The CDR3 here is CSARGTGGYGYTF. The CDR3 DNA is TGCAGTGCTAGGGGGACAGGCGGCTATGGCTACACCTTC.

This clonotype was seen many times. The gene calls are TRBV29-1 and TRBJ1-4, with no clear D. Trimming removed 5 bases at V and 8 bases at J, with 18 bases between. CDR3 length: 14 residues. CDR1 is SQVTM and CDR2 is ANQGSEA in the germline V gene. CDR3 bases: TGCAGCGTTTCTAAGGCCACCGCGAGCGAAAAACTGTTTTTT. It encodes CSVSKATASEKLFF.

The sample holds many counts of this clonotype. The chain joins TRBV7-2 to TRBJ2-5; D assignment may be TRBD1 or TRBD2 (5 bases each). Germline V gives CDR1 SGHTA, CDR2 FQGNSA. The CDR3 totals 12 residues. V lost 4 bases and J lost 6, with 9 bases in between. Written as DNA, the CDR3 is TGTGCCAGCAGCTCGACGGGACAGACCCAGTACTTC. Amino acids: CASSSTGQTQYF.

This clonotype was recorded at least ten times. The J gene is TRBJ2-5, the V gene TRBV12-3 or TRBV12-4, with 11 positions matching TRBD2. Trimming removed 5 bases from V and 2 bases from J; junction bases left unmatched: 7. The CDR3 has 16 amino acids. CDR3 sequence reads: CASSLSSGREQETQYF. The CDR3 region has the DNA TGTGCCAGCAGTCTCAGTAGCGGGAGGGAACAAGAGACCCAGTACTTC.

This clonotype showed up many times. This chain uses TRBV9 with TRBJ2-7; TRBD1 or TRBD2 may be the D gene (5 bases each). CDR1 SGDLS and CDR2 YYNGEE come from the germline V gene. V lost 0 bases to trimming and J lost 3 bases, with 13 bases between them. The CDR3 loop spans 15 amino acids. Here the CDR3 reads CASSVASGTLYEQYF. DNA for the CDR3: TGTGCCAGCAGCGTAGCCTCCGGGACCCTCTACGAGCAGTACTTC.

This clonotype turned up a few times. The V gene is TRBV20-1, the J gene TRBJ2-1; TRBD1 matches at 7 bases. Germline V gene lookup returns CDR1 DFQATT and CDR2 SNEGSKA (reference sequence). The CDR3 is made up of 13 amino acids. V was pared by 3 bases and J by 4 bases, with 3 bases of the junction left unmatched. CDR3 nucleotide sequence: TGCAGTGCTAGCCGGGACAGTTACAATGAGCAGTTCTTC. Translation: CSASRDSYNEQFF.

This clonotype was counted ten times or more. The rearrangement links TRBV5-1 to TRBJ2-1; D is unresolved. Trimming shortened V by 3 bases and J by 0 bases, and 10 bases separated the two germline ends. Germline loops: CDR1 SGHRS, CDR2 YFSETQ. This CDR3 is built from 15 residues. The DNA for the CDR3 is TGCGCCAGCAGCTCGACACCTTCCTCCTACAATGAGCAGTTCTTC. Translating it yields CASSSTPSSYNEQFF. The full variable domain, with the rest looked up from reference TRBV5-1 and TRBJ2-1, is KAGVTQTPRYLIKTRGQQVTLSCSPISGHRSVSWYQQTPGQGLQFLFEYFSETQRNKGNFPGRFSGRQFSNSRSEMNVSTLELGDSALYLCASSSTPSSYNEQFFGPGTRLTVL.

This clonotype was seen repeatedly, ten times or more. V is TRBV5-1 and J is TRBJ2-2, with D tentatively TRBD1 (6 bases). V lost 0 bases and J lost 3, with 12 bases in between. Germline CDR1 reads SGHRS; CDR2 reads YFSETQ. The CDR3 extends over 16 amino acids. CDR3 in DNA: TGCGCCAGCAGCTTGGCGACAGGTGTCGACACCGGGGAGCTGTTTTTT. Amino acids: CASSLATGVDTGELFF.

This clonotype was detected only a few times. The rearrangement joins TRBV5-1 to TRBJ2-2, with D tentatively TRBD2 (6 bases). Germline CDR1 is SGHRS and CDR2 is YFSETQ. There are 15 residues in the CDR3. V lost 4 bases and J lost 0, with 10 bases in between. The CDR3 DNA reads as TGCGCCAGCAGCCTGGACTACGCGAACACCGGGGAGCTGTTTTTT. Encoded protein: CASSLDYANTGELFF.

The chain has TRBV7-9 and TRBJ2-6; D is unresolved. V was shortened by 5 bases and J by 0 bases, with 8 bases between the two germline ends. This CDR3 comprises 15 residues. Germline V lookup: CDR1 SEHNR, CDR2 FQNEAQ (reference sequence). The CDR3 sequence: CASSLTSSGANVLTF. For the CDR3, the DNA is TGTGCCAGCAGCCTAACCTCCTCTGGGGCCAACGTCCTGACTTTC.

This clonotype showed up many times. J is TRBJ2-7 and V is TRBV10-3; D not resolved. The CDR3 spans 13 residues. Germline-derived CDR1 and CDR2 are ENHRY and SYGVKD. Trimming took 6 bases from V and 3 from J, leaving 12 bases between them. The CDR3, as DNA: TGTGCCATCAGGGAAAGAAGAAACTACGAGCAGTACTTC. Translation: CAIRERRNYEQYF.

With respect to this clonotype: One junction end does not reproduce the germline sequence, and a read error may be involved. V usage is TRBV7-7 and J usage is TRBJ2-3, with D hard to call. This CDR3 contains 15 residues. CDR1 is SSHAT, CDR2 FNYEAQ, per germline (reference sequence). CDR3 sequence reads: CASSLELGSTDTQYF. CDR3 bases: TGTGCTAGCAGCTTAGAGTTGGGCAGCACAGATACGCAGTATTTT.

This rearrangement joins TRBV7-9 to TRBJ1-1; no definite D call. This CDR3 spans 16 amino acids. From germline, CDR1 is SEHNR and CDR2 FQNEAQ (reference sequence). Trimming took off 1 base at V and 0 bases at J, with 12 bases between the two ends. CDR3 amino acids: CASSLGYGLMNTEAFF. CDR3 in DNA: TGTGCCAGCAGCTTAGGGTATGGCCTTATGAACACTGAAGCTTTCTTT.

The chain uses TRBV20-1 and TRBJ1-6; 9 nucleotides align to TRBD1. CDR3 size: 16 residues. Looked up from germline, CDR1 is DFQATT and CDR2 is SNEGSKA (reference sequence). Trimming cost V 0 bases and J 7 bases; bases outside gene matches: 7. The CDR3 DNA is TGCAGTGCTAGAGATGTCCGGACAGGGGAAAATTCACCCCTCCACTTT. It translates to CSARDVRTGENSPLHF.

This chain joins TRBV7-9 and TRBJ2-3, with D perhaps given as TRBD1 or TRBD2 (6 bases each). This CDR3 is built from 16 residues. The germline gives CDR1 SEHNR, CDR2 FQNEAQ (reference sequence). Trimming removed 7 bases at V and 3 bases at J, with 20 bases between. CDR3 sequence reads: CASTEGGRRITDTQYF. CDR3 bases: TGTGCCAGCACCGAGGGGGGACGGCGAATAACAGATACGCAGTATTTT.

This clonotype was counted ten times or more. The CDR3 is CSARDQGVAGSRPQYF. In nucleotides, the CDR3 is TGCAGTGCTAGAGATCAAGGGGTAGCGGGCTCTCGCCCGCAGTACTTC. V gene TRBV20-1 combines with J gene TRBJ2-7; 7 bases agree with TRBD2. The V segment lost 0 bases and the J segment 9 bases; nucleotides outside the gene matches: 17. Germline CDR1 DFQATT, CDR2 SNEGSKA (reference sequence). The CDR3 extends over 16 amino acids.

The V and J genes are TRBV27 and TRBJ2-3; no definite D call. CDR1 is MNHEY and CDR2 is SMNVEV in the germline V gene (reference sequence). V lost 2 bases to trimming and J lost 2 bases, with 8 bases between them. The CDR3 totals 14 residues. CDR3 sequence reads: CASSLPGFTDTQYF. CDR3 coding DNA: TGTGCCAGCAGTTTACCCGGGTTCACAGATACGCAGTATTTT.

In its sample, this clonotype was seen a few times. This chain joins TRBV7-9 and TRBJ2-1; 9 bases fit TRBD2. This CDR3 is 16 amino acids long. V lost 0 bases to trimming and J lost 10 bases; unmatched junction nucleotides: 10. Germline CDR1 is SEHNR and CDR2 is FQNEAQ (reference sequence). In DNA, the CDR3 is TGTGCCAGCAGCTTAGCGCCGATAGCGGGAGCCGGGGAGCAGTTCTTC. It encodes CASSLAPIAGAGEQFF.

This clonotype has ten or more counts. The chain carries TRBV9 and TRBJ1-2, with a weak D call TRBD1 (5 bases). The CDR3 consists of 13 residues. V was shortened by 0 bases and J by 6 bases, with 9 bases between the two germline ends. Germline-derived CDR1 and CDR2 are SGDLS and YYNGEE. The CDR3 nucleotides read TGTGCCAGCAGCGTAGCTGTGGGGGATGGCTACACCTTC. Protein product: CASSVAVGDGYTF. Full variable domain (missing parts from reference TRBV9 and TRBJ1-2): DSGVTQTPKHLITATGQRVTLRCSPRSGDLSVYWYQQSLDQGLQFLIQYYNGEERAKGNILERFSAQQFPDLHSELNLSSLELGDSALYFCASSVAVGDGYTFGSGTRLTVV.

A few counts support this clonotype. CDR3 region: CASSHRGGLSNTGELFF. The CDR3 coding sequence is TGTGCCAGCAGCCATCGGGGCGGACTATCGAACACCGGGGAGCTGTTTTTT. V gene TRBV7-2 combines with J gene TRBJ2-2; a possible D gene is TRBD2 (6 bases). Germline values: CDR1 SGHTA, CDR2 FQGNSA. This CDR3 is built from 17 residues. The V end lost 5 bases, the J end lost 0 bases, and 16 bases lay between the germline ends.

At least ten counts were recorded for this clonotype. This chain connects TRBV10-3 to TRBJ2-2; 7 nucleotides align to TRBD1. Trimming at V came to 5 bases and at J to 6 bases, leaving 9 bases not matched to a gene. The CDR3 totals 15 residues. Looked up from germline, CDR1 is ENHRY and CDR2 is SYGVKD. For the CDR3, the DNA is TGTGCCATCAGTCCTCCCGGGACAGTCCCCGGGGAGCTGTTTTTT. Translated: CAISPPGTVPGELFF.

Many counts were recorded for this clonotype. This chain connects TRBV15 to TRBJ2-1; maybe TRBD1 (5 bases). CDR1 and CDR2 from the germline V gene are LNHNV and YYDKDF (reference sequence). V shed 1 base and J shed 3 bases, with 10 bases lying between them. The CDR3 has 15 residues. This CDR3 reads CATSRVSGHYNEQFF. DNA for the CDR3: TGTGCCACCAGCAGAGTCTCAGGGCACTACAATGAGCAGTTCTTC.

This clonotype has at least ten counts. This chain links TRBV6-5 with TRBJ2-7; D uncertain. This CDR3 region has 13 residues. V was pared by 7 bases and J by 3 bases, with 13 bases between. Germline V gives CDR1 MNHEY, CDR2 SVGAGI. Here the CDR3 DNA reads TGTGCCAGCAAGCCTCAACCCCTCTACGAGCAGTACTTC. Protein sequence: CASKPQPLYEQYF.

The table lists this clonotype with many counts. The DNA for the CDR3 is TGCAGTGCTCGTGGTGGGGCTGGACAGGGCCAACCCCTAGTAAGCCAAGAGACCCAGTACTTC. Translating gives CSARGGAGQGQPLVSQETQYF. The genes are TRBV20-1 and TRBJ2-5; TRBD1 matches at 8 bases. Germline V gene sequence: CDR1 DFQATT, CDR2 SNEGSKA (reference sequence). The CDR3 has 21 residues. Trimming took 5 bases from V and 1 from J; bases not matched to a gene: 27.